This TCR beta chain was sequenced for a study of molecular identifiers for immune sequencing clone quantification. At the level of the study: Five aliquots were made in replicates from the RNA of 20,000 or 100,000 naive CD8 cells, and four were sequenced.

Using 10%, 30% or 50% RNA, naive CD8 libraries were derived from roughly 20,000 to 1,000,000 sorted cells. Sorting isolated naive CD8 T cells as CD8+CD4-CCR7+CD45RA+ events. At least ten counts were recorded for this clonotype. The CDR3 covers 16 residues. Trimming left V 6 bases short and J 2 bases short, with 19 bases between. Germline CDR1 is MNHNY and CDR2 is SVGAGI (reference sequence). It was with previously described methods and listed TCR primers that bulk TCR libraries were made. TCRdb re-derived calls from the PCR reads in MiXCR, one entry per CDR3 protein. The sample contains nearly 55,000 distinct CDR3 sequences, approximately 34% of which appear only once.

This clonotype originated in a human donor in good health. Some libraries in this study had Jurkat cell RNA spiked in. V and J are TRBV6-6 and TRBJ2-5, with TRBD2 as a possible D gene (6 bases). What was sequenced was naive CD8+ T cells from blood, with Jurkat cell RNA spiked in. Subset in this sample: FACS-sorted CD8+CD4-CCR7+CD45RA+ naive T cells. This chain's CDR3 is CASSTLGLASQETQYF. CDR3 sequence (DNA): TGTGCCAGCAGCACGCTGGGGCTAGCGTCACAAGAGACCCAGTACTTC.